A selection of T cell receptor beta chains follows, all from one sample in a study of T-cell memory formation after mild COVID-19. Via MiXCR, TCRdb re-called the 5' RACE reads, giving one row per CDR3 protein. The repertoire consists of about 400,000 distinct CDR3 sequences, with around 22% occurring once and the leading ten covering under 15%. Sequencing input: PBMCs or a T cell subset sorted from them (not recorded which). The origin of the receptors is an adult woman who had mild COVID-19 (a few samples of this study predate the infection). Cell type and time point are not known. Both conserved end residues are part of each CDR3. D genes are given only for firm matches. Size values are once, few and many counts, or a class for expanded clones, and some rows have none.

j_call cdr3_length clone_size d_call v_call cdr3_nt cdr3_aa
TRBJ2-4 13 few NA TRBV25-1 TGTGCCAGCAGTGAGGCGGGGCGAAACATTCAGTACTTC CASSEAGRNIQYF
TRBJ1-2 14 NA NA TRBV27 TGTGCCAGCAGTCCCACCCAGGGGAGGTATGGCTACACCTTC CASSPTQGRYGYTF
TRBJ2-7 12 NA NA TRBV29-1 TGCAGCGTTCTAACAGGTACCTACGAGCAGTACTTC CSVLTGTYEQYF
TRBJ2-3 14 NA NA TRBV28 TGTGCCAGCAGTTTGCTCCCACTCACAGATACGCAGTATTTT CASSLLPLTDTQYF
TRBJ1-5 14 few TRBD1 TRBV6-1 TGTGCCAGCACCCCGGGACAGGGGCACCAGCCCCAGCATTTT CASTPGQGHQPQHF
TRBJ2-3 17 few TRBD2 TRBV5-1 TGCGCCAGCAGCTTTTGGACTAGCGGCCAGAGCACAGATACGCAGTATTTT CASSFWTSGQSTDTQYF
TRBJ2-1 15 NA NA TRBV7-9 TGTGCCAGCAGCCACAATAGTTTTAGCGCCGATGAGCAGTTCTTC CASSHNSFSADEQFF
TRBJ2-7 14 NA NA TRBV6-5 TGTGCCAGCAGTTACTCCCACGACGTGGACGAGCAGTACTTC CASSYSHDVDEQYF
TRBJ1-1 16 few NA TRBV20-1 TGCAGTGCCCCTTTCCCCCGGGACTACAGGAACACTGAAGCTTTCTTT CSAPFPRDYRNTEAFF
TRBJ2-4 17 few NA TRBV20-1 TGCAGTGCTAGAGCACAGGGACGTAATCTAGCCAAAAACATTCAGTACTTC CSARAQGRNLAKNIQYF
TRBJ2-3 15 NA NA TRBV24-1 TGTGCCACCAGTGATTTAAAACCCGGCACAGATACGCAGTATTTT CATSDLKPGTDTQYF
TRBJ1-2 15 few TRBD1 TRBV12-3/TRBV12-4 TGTGCCAGCAGTTTTACAGGGGGCGCGGACTATGGCTACACCTTC CASSFTGGADYGYTF
TRBJ2-3 17 NA NA TRBV6-2/TRBV6-3 TGTGCCAGCAGTTCCCCCCGGGGCAGGGAAAATACAGATACGCAGTATTTT CASSSPRGRENTDTQYF
TRBJ1-2 12 NA NA TRBV20-1 TGCAGTGGGTTGGGACCCAACTATGGCTACACCTTC CSGLGPNYGYTF
TRBJ2-3 16 few NA TRBV3-1 TGTGCCAGCAGCCAAGTTGCAGGGTATTACACAGATACGCAGTATTTT CASSQVAGYYTDTQYF
TRBJ2-3 17 few NA TRBV4-2 TGTGCCAGCAGCCGAAATCCCGGGACACCTTGGGAAGATACGCAGTATTTT CASSRNPGTPWEDTQYF